Below are 26 T cell receptor beta chains sequenced from a single sample in a study of read filtering for tumor transcriptome and immune sequencing. The library was built from about 400 ng RNA with molecular barcoded adaptors for alpha/delta and beta/gamma chains. Using its own MiXCR run on the reads, TCRdb lists one record per CDR3 protein. The sample lists around 58,000 distinct CDR3 sequences; roughly 14% were seen once. Material for sequencing was a population of CD138-negative cells sorted from bone marrow. The receptors were gathered from a donor aged 40 or over with multiple myeloma.

The chain couples TRBV29-1 to TRBJ2-5; 7 bases align to TRBD2. Germline trimming cut 4 bases from V and 1 base from J; bases unmatched to any gene: 0. Germline assignment: CDR1 SQVTM and CDR2 ANQGSEA. This CDR3 contains 12 residues. The CDR3 loop reads CSVGLAQETQYF. In DNA form, the CDR3 reads TGCAGCGTTGGACTAGCCCAAGAGACCCAGTACTTC.

There are a few counts of this clonotype. CDR3 nucleotides: TGTGCCAGCAGCTTAAAAAGAAGTAGCGGCGTAGGAACCTACGAGCAGTACTTC. Its protein is CASSLKRSSGVGTYEQYF. The chain has TRBV7-2 and TRBJ2-7, with D tentatively TRBD2 (6 bases). The germline V gene encodes CDR1 SGHTA and CDR2 FQGNSA. V lost 2 bases and J 2 bases, leaving 22 bases between the germline ends. The CDR3 loop spans 18 amino acids.

At least ten counts were recorded for this clonotype. V is TRBV6-2 or TRBV6-3 and J is TRBJ2-1, with 15 bases aligning to TRBD2. Unmatched junction bases numbered 8, after V lost 5 bases and J lost 6 bases. This CDR3 has 17 amino acids. Looked up from germline, CDR1 is MNHEY and CDR2 is SVGEGT. CDR3 residues: CASSPRGTSGRSNEQFF. Here the CDR3 DNA reads TGTGCCAGCAGTCCCCGCGGGACTAGCGGGAGGAGCAATGAGCAGTTCTTC.

This clonotype was detected many times. In DNA, the CDR3 is TGTGCCAGCAGCTTCGGTAGCGGGGATTCCTACGAGCAGTACTTC. Translating gives CASSFGSGDSYEQYF. The rearrangement links TRBV11-3 to TRBJ2-7; 8 nucleotides match TRBD2. The ends lost 3 bases at V and 1 base at J; junction bases unmatched: 5. The CDR3 length is 15 residues. CDR1 and CDR2 from the germline V gene are SGHNT and YENEEA.

This clonotype was found many times. The V and J genes are TRBV29-1 and TRBJ2-3, with D possibly TRBD1 on 5 matching bases. CDR1 and CDR2 from the germline V gene are SQVTM and ANQGSEA. Trimming removed 5 bases at V and 3 bases at J, with 12 bases between. This CDR3 region has 13 residues. CDR3 coding DNA: TGCAGCGTTCCAGGACAATTTACAGATACGCAGTATTTT. It yields the protein CSVPGQFTDTQYF.

This clonotype was counted at least ten times. The CDR3 region is CSVGGPQETQYF. The CDR3 DNA reads as TGCAGCGTTGGGGGACCACAAGAGACCCAGTACTTC. The genes are TRBV29-1 and TRBJ2-5; D may match TRBD1 or TRBD2 (5 bases each). The CDR3 has 12 amino acids. The V and J ends lost 4 bases and 2 bases respectively, with 8 bases between them. Germline lookup yields CDR1 SQVTM and CDR2 ANQGSEA.

Comments on this clonotype: The junction and the germline gene differ at one end; a read error may be behind it. The chain uses TRBV24-1 and TRBJ2-1; 7 positions agree with TRBD1. Germline lookup yields CDR1 KGHDR and CDR2 SFDVKD. The CDR3 has 16 residues. The CDR3 sequence is CATGDRQGGTYSEQFF. DNA for the CDR3: TGTGCCACCGGTGATAGACAGGGTGGGACCTACAGTGAGCAGTTCTTC.

Ten or more counts support this clonotype. The rearrangement links TRBV5-1 to TRBJ2-1; the match to TRBD2 covers 10 bases. The CDR3 extends over 15 amino acids. Trimming at V came to 4 bases and at J to 4 bases, leaving 5 bases not matched to a gene. CDR1 and CDR2 from the germline V gene are SGHRS and YFSETQ. DNA for the CDR3: TGCGCCAGCAGCCCATCGGGACTAGCGTACAATGAGCAGTTCTTC. Amino acids: CASSPSGLAYNEQFF.

The V and J genes are TRBV5-1 and TRBJ1-1; TRBD1 aligns across 7 bases. V trimming: 0 bases; J trimming: 8 bases; junction bases outside the gene matches: 10. This CDR3 has 15 residues. The germline gives CDR1 SGHRS, CDR2 YFSETQ. The CDR3 sequence: CASSLGRWDSEEAFF. CDR3 nucleotide sequence: TGCGCCAGCAGCTTGGGTCGATGGGACAGTGAGGAAGCTTTCTTT.

As regards this clonotype: A read error is likely here: a far larger clone is one base away. Because it lacks the conserved phenylalanine or tryptophan at the end, this CDR3 is likely a read error. The chain is built from TRBV3-1 and TRBJ2-1; D is perhaps TRBD2 (5 bases). V was shortened by 5 bases and J by 1 base, with 12 bases between the two germline ends. In germline, CDR1 is LGHDT, CDR2 YNNKEL (reference sequence). The CDR3 is 15 amino acids. This chain's CDR3 is CASSSSGSSYNEQFS. The CDR3 DNA is TGTGCCAGCAGCTCGTCGGGGAGTTCCTACAATGAGCAGTTCTCC.

With respect to this clonotype: A much larger clone differs from this one at a single base, so this may be a read error. The chain combines TRBV2 with TRBJ2-3; 9 nucleotides match TRBD2. V lost 9 bases to trimming and J lost 0 bases; unmatched junction nucleotides: 7. CDR3 length equals 15 residues. The V gene's germline CDR1 is SNHLY and CDR2 FYNNEI. The CDR3 nucleotides are TGTGCCAGGCAGCGGGAGGTGACGAGCACAGATACGCAGTATTTT. Its translation: CARQREVTSTDTQYF.

This clonotype was recorded at least ten times. The CDR3 protein is CASSLISQGPTGELFF. In DNA, the CDR3 is TGTGCCAGCAGCTTGATTTCTCAGGGCCCCACCGGGGAGCTGTTTTTT. J is TRBJ2-2 and V is TRBV7-9; the D gene is possibly TRBD1 (5 bases). The CDR3 contains 16 residues. Germline CDR1 is SEHNR and CDR2 is FQNEAQ (reference sequence). Trimming cost V 3 bases and J 4 bases, with 15 bases left between them.

About this clonotype: The conserved final phenylalanine or tryptophan is absent from the CDR3, which likely points to a read error. Because the CDR3's place on the DNA is in doubt, the DNA is left out and the CDR3 is given as listed by TCRdb. The chain recombines TRBV19 with TRBJ2-1. The CDR3 spans 13 amino acids, including both terminal residues. The germline V gene has CDR1 LNHDA and CDR2 SQIVND (reference sequence). This CDR3 reads CASSMDWNNEQIY.

This clonotype was observed at least ten times. V is TRBV5-1 and J is TRBJ2-5; D is ambiguous. The germline CDR1 and CDR2 sequences are SGHRS and YFSETQ. V was shortened by 1 base and J by 2 bases, with 9 bases between the two germline ends. The length of the CDR3 is 14 residues. CDR3 residues: CASSLPEQQETQYF. In nucleotides, the CDR3 is TGCGCCAGCAGCTTGCCCGAACAACAAGAGACCCAGTACTTC.

This clonotype was picked up a small number of times. The chain couples TRBV25-1 to TRBJ2-7; D perhaps matches TRBD1 (6 bases). V dropped 5 bases and J dropped 3 bases, with 17 bases sitting between them. The length of the CDR3 is 15 residues. The germline CDR1 and CDR2 sequences are MGHDK and SYGVNS. The CDR3 protein is CASSTLTGTNYEQYF. The CDR3 nucleotides are TGTGCCAGCAGTACATTGACCGGGACAAACTACGAGCAGTACTTC.

This clonotype came up many times. The chain joins TRBV28 to TRBJ2-1; 9 bases map to TRBD1. The V gene end was trimmed by 4 bases and the J gene end by 5 bases; junction bases not matched to a gene: 6. From germline, CDR1 is MDHEN and CDR2 SYDVKM. The CDR3 is 15 amino acids. This CDR3 is CASSSGTGIDNEQFF. The CDR3 DNA follows: TGTGCCAGCAGTTCCGGGACAGGGATTGACAATGAGCAGTTCTTC. Complete variable domain (other parts from reference TRBV28 and TRBJ2-1): DVKVTQSSRYLVKRTGEKVFLECVQDMDHENMFWYRQDPGLGLRLIYFSYDVKMKEKGDIPEGYSVSREKKERFSLILESASTNQTSMYLCASSSGTGIDNEQFFGPGTRLTVL.

This clonotype was detected many times. This chain uses TRBV20-1 with TRBJ2-3; 7 positions match TRBD1. CDR3 length: 13 residues. Per the germline V gene, CDR1 is DFQATT and CDR2 is SNEGSKA (reference sequence). Unmatched junction bases numbered 10, after V lost 4 bases and J lost 9 bases. The CDR3 DNA follows: TGCAGTGCTACAGTAACAGGGGAACTAACGCAGTATTTT. It encodes CSATVTGELTQYF.

Concerning this clonotype itself: A much larger clone is a single base away; this may be a read error. CDR3 sequence reads: CASGGGMNTEAFF. The CDR3 bases are TGTGCCAGCGGGGGGGGGATGAACACTGAAGCTTTCTTT. V gene TRBV2 combines with J gene TRBJ1-1; maybe TRBD1 (5 bases). Deletions cut 8 bases from V and 0 bases from J, with 10 bases between. Germline-derived CDR1 and CDR2 are SNHLY and FYNNEI. This CDR3 region has 13 residues. Drawing the rest from reference TRBV2 and TRBJ1-1, the complete variable domain is EPEVTQTPSHQVTQMGQEVILRCVPISNHLYFYWYRQILGQKVEFLVSFYNNEISEKSEIFDDQFSVERPDGSNFTLKIRSTKLEDSAMYFCASGGGMNTEAFFGQGTRLTVV.

A few counts support this clonotype. This chain connects TRBV4-2 to TRBJ2-1; a possible D gene is TRBD2 (5 bases). CDR1 is LGHNA and CDR2 is YNFKEQ in the germline V gene. The CDR3 covers 15 residues. V lost 0 bases to trimming and J lost 5 bases, with 11 bases between them. The CDR3 protein is CASSQELLANNEQFF. As DNA, the CDR3 is TGTGCCAGCAGCCAAGAACTCCTAGCCAACAATGAGCAGTTCTTC.

This clonotype has ten or more counts. The CDR3 is CSVERGAGKAFF. The CDR3 coding sequence is TGCAGCGTTGAAAGGGGCGCAGGGAAGGCTTTCTTT. This chain uses TRBV29-1 with TRBJ1-1; a possible D gene is TRBD1 (5 bases). The CDR3 totals 12 residues. V lost 2 bases to trimming and J lost 11 bases, with 15 bases between them. Per the germline V gene, CDR1 is SQVTM and CDR2 is ANQGSEA.

This clonotype was observed a handful of times. V usage is TRBV30 and J usage is TRBJ2-6; D unclear. Trimming took 6 bases from V and 0 from J, leaving 9 bases between them. Germline V CDR1 and CDR2: GTSNPN, SVGIG (reference sequence). CDR3 size: 14 residues. CDR3 sequence: CACSSTSGANVLTF. The CDR3 region has the DNA TGTGCCTGTTCCAGCACCTCTGGGGCCAACGTCCTGACTTTC.

This clonotype was observed a few times. With a much larger clone just one base away, this may be a read error. The chain links TRBV28 to TRBJ1-4; 7 nucleotides align to TRBD1. The CDR3 consists of 15 residues. CDR1 and CDR2 (germline): MDHEN, SYDVKM. The CDR3 reads CASSSTGATNEKRFF. DNA for the CDR3: TGTGCCAGCAGTTCCACAGGGGCAACTAATGAAAAACGGTTTTTT.

The table lists this clonotype with many counts. CDR3 sequence reads: CSARDLRGAGKTQYF. The CDR3 DNA reads as TGCAGTGCTAGAGATCTCCGAGGAGCGGGGAAGACCCAGTACTTC. The chain links TRBV20-1 to TRBJ2-5; TRBD2 matches at 7 bases. V shed 0 bases and J 6 bases; nucleotides not matched to a gene: 10. Germline-derived CDR1 and CDR2 are DFQATT and SNEGSKA (reference sequence). The CDR3 has 15 residues.

The sample holds a few counts of this clonotype. V is TRBV12-3 or TRBV12-4 and J is TRBJ2-2; unclear D gene. The CDR3 is 12 amino acids. V was cut by 8 bases and J by 1 base, with 5 bases left in between. The CDR3 spells CASCKNTGELFF. CDR3 nucleotides: TGTGCCAGCTGCAAGAACACCGGGGAGCTGTTTTTT.

Details on this clonotype: This sequence may be a read error, since a much larger clone differs from it by one base. The chain combines TRBV7-9 with TRBJ1-1; D might be TRBD1 (5 bases). The CDR3 has 15 amino acids. Germline CDR1 reads SEHNR; CDR2 reads FQNEAQ (reference sequence). CDR3 nucleotides: TGTGCCAGCAGCTCAAGTCGGGACCCCCTCACTAAAGCTTTCTTT. It translates to CASSSSRDPLTKAFF.

The count of this clonotype is one. The chain uses TRBV29-1 and TRBJ2-1; a weak D match, TRBD2 (6 bases). This CDR3 comprises 13 residues. The germline V and J ends were trimmed by 4 bases and 6 bases, with 13 bases remaining between them. Germline CDR1 SQVTM, CDR2 ANQGSEA. Written as DNA, the CDR3 is TGCAGCGTTGTAGCGGCTTTGTCCAATGAGCAGTTCTTC. Its translation is CSVVAALSNEQFF.